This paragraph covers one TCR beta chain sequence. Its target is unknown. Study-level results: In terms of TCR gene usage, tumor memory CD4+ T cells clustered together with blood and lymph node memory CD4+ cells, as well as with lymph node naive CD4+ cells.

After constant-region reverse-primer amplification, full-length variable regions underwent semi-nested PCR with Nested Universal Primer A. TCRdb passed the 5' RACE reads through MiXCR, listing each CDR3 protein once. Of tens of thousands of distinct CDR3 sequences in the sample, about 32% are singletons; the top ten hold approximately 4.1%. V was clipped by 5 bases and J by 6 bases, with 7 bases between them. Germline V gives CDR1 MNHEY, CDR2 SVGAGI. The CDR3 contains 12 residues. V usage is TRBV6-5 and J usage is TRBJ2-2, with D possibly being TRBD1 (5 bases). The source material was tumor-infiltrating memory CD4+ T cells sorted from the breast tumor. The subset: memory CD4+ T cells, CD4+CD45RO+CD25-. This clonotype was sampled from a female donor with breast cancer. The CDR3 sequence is CASSAGSGELFF. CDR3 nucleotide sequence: TGTGCCAGCAGTGCAGGGTCCGGGGAGCTGTTTTTT.